The clone carrying this T cell receptor beta chain was detected a few times. V dropped 2 bases and J dropped 3 bases, with 14 bases sitting between them. This CDR3 has 16 amino acids. The germline V gene has CDR1 LGHNA and CDR2 YSLEER. The sample originates from a study of CD8 T cells in ankylosing spondylitis. MiXCR, run by TCRdb on the 5' RACE reads, gives a single entry per CDR3 protein. In the table there are more than 110,000 distinct CDR3 sequences, 7.5% to 9.5% of which are singletons. This chain links TRBV4-3 with TRBJ1-5, with D unresolved. The TCR comes from a male donor with ankylosing spondylitis. Sequenced input: synovial fluid, either unsorted or a sorted T cell fraction (not recorded which). The CDR3 nucleotides are TGCGCCAGCAGCCAAAGCCCCGACGGTTACAATCAGCCCCAGCATTTT. Its protein product is CASSQSPDGYNQPQHF.